This T cell receptor (beta chain) originates from a study of neoadjuvant anti-PD-1 for oral cavity cancer. Study-level information: Patients mostly received three to four biweekly nivolumab doses at 3 mg/kg before surgery. Notes on the study in general: Non-responders to neoadjuvant nivolumab had significantly more clonal PBMC T cells than responders.

In the case of this clone: The antigen is not known.

Germline V gene lookup returns CDR1 LNHDA and CDR2 SQIVND (reference sequence). This CDR3 has 14 amino acids. V shed 3 bases and J shed 5 bases, with 14 bases lying between them. Sequencing was performed with immunoSEQ multiplex PCR; in TCRdb, only in-frame clones are kept and a portion is missing. Among approximately 83,000 clones, 84% were seen once, and the ten largest hold 3% to 3.5%. J is TRBJ2-7 and V is TRBV19; possible D gene TRBD1, 7 bases. The receptor was isolated from a person between 40 and 80 years old with oral cavity squamous cell carcinoma. The sample was PBMCs, taken before nivolumab (anti-PD-1) treatment. CDR3 coding DNA: TGTGCCAGTAGTATGGCGACAGGGAGGAACGAGCAGTACTTC. It encodes CASSMATGRNEQYF.